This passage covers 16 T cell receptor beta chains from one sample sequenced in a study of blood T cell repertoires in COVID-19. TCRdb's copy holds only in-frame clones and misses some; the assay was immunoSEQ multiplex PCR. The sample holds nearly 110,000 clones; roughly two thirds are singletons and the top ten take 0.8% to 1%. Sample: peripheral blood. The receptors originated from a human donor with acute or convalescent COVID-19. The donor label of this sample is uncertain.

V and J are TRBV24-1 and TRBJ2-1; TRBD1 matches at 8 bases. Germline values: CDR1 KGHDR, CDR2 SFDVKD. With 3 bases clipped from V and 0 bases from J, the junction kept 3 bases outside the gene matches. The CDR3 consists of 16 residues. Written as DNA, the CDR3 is TGTGCCACCAGTGATACTGGACAGGGCTCCTACAATGAGCAGTTCTTC. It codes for CATSDTGQGSYNEQFF.

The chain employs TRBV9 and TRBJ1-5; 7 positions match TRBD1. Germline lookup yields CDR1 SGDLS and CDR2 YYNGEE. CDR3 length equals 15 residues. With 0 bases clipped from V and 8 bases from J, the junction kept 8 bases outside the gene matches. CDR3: CASSVGGGRWEPQHF. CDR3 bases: TGTGCCAGCAGCGTAGGAGGGGGCCGGTGGGAGCCCCAGCATTTT.

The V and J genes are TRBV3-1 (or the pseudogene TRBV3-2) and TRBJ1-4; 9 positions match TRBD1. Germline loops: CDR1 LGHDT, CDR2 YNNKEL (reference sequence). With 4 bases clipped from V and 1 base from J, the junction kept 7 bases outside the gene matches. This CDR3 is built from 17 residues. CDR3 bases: TGTGCCAGCAGCCTAGGACAGGGGTCGAGAACTAATGAAAAACTGTTTTTT. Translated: CASSLGQGSRTNEKLFF.

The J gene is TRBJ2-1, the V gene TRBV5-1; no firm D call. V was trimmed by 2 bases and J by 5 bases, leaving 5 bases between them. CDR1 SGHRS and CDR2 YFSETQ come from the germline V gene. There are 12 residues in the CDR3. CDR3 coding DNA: TGCGCCAGCAGCTTTCTAAACAATGAGCAGTTCTTC. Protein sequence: CASSFLNNEQFF. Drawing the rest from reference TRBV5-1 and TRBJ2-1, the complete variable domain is KAGVTQTPRYLIKTRGQQVTLSCSPISGHRSVSWYQQTPGQGLQFLFEYFSETQRNKGNFPGRFSGRQFSNSRSEMNVSTLELGDSALYLCASSFLNNEQFFGPGTRLTVL.

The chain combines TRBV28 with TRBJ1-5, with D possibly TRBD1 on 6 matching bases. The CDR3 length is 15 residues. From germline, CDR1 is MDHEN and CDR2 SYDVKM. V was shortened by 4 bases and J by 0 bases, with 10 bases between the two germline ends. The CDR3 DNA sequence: TGTGCCAGCAGTTGGACAGTTATTAGCAATCAGCCCCAGCATTTT. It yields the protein CASSWTVISNQPQHF.

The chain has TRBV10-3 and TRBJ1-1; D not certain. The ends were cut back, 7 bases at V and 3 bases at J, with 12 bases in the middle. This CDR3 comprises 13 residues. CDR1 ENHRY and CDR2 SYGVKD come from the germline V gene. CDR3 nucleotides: TGTGCCATCAAGAGTCACGGGGACACTGAAGCTTTCTTT. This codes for CAIKSHGDTEAFF.

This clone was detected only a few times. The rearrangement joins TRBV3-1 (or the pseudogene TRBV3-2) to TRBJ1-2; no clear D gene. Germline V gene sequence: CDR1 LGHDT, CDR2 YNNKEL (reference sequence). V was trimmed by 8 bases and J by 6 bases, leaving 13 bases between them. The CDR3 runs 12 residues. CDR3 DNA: TGTGCCAGCGGTCCGGGATCGGATGGCTACACCTTC. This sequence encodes CASGPGSDGYTF.

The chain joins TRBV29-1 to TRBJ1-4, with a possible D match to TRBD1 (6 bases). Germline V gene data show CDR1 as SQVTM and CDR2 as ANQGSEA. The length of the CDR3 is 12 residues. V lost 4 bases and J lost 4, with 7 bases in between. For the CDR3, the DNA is TGCAGCGTTGGGACAGATAATGAAAAACTGTTTTTT. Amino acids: CSVGTDNEKLFF.

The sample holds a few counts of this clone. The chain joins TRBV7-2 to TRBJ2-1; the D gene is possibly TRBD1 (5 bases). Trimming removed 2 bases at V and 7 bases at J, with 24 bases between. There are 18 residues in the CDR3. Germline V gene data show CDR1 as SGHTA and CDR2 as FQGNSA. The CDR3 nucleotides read TGTGCCAGCAGCTTAATGTCGGCCGTCCGGCAGGGTCGAAATGAGCAGTTCTTC. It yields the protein CASSLMSAVRQGRNEQFF.

CDR3 DNA: TGCGCCAGCAGCTTGGTGTATAACAATGAGCAGTTCTTC. This sequence encodes CASSLVYNNEQFF. The chain recombines TRBV5-1 with TRBJ2-1; unclear D gene. Per the germline V gene, CDR1 is SGHRS and CDR2 is YFSETQ. Trimming removed 0 bases from V and 5 bases from J, with 6 bases in between. The CDR3 sequence is 13 residues long.

The CDR3 reads CASSSKGQGNQPQHF. The CDR3 DNA reads as TGTGCCAGCAGTTCCAAAGGACAGGGCAATCAGCCCCAGCATTTT. The rearrangement uses TRBV2 and TRBJ1-5, with TRBD1 matching over 7 bases. J was trimmed by 2 bases and V by 5 bases; bases with no gene match: 6. Germline loops: CDR1 SNHLY, CDR2 FYNNEI. CDR3 length: 15 amino acids.

The CDR3 nucleotides read TGTGCCACCAGCAGGTCCTGGCCGGACAGATCCTACGAGCAGTACTTC. Its translation is CATSRSWPDRSYEQYF. This chain links TRBV15 with TRBJ2-7, with a weak D call TRBD1 (6 bases). This CDR3 is 16 amino acids long. Germline-derived CDR1 and CDR2 are LNHNV and YYDKDF (reference sequence). The V end was cut by 3 bases, the J end by 1 base, with 16 bases between.

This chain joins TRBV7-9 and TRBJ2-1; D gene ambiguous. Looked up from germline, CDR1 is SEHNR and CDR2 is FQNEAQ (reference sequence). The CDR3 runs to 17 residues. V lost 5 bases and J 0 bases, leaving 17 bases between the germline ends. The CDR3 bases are TGTGCCAGCAGCCAATCACGTACGGAGAGCTCCTACAATGAGCAGTTCTTC. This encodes CASSQSRTESSYNEQFF.

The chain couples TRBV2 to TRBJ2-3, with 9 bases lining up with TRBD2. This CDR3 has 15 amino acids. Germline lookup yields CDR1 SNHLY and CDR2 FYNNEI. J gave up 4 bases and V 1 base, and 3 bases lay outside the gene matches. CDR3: CASSEVAGDADTQYF. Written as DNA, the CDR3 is TGTGCCAGCAGTGAAGTAGCGGGGGATGCAGATACGCAGTATTTT. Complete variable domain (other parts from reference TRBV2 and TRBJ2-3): EPEVTQTPSHQVTQMGQEVILRCVPISNHLYFYWYRQILGQKVEFLVSFYNNEISEKSEIFDDQFSVERPDGSNFTLKIRSTKLEDSAMYFCASSEVAGDADTQYFGPGTRLTVL.

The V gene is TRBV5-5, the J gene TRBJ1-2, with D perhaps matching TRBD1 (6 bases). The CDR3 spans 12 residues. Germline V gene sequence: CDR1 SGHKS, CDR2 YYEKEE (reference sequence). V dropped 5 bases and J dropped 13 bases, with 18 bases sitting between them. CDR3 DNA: TGTGCCAGCAGTACGGGACATGGGAGTGGCACCTTC. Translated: CASSTGHGSGTF.

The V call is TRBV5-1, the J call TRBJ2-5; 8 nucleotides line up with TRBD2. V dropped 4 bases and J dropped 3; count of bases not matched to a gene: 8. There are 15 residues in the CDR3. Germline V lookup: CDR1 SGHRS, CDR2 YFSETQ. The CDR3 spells CASSTGGGTEETQYF. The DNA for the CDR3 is TGCGCCAGCAGCACGGGCGGGGGGACCGAAGAGACCCAGTACTTC.